Listed here are 13 T cell receptor beta chains from one sample, sequenced in a study of shared clonotypes between healthy human individuals. Profiling relied on immunoSEQ multiplex PCR, and the TCRdb table lists in-frame clones only, not all of them. The sample has more than 150,000 clones, roughly 93% seen once. Sequencing used naive CD4+ T cells sorted from blood. Subset in this sample: CD45RA+ positively selected. The receptor source for this set is a woman in her twenties or thirties in good health.

The V and J genes are TRBV19 and TRBJ1-2, with D perhaps TRBD1 (6 bases). CDR1 LNHDA and CDR2 SQIVND come from the germline V gene (reference sequence). Trimming removed 4 bases from V and 7 bases from J, with 13 bases in between. The CDR3 covers 13 residues. The CDR3 sequence: CASSRDRRGGYTF. CDR3 nucleotide sequence: TGTGCCAGTAGTAGAGACAGGCGGGGTGGCTACACCTTC.

The chain uses TRBV11-3 and TRBJ2-7; D might be TRBD2 (6 bases). Germline V gives CDR1 SGHNT, CDR2 YENEEA. V was pared by 5 bases and J by 3 bases, with 11 bases between. There are 13 residues in the CDR3. CDR3 amino acids: CASSGGNHYEQYF. The CDR3 DNA sequence: TGTGCCAGCAGCGGCGGGAACCACTACGAGCAGTACTTC. Using reference TRBV11-3 and TRBJ2-7 for the parts outside the CDR3, the full variable domain is EAGVVQSPRYKIIEKKQPVAFWCNPISGHNTLYWYLQNLGQGPELLIRYENEEAVDDSQLPKDRFSAERLKGVDSTLKIQPAELGDSAVYLCASSGGNHYEQYFGPGTRLTVT.

The chain is built from TRBV4-3 and TRBJ2-7; TRBD2 aligns across 10 bases. Germline assignment: CDR1 LGHNA and CDR2 YSLEER. This CDR3 comprises 15 residues. Losses at the gene ends were 3 bases for V and 3 bases for J; bases not matched to a gene: 5. The CDR3: CASSHPSGSLYEQYF. The CDR3 DNA is TGCGCCAGCAGCCATCCTAGCGGGAGCCTCTACGAGCAGTACTTC.

The chain combines TRBV4-1 with TRBJ1-1; 8 bases are a match to TRBD1. Germline V CDR1 and CDR2: MGHRA, YSYEKL. J was trimmed by 3 bases and V by 3 bases; bases with no gene match: 6. This CDR3 has 15 amino acids. The CDR3 DNA sequence: TGCGCCAGCAGCCACTACAGGGGGGAACACACTGAAGCTTTCTTT. This sequence encodes CASSHYRGEHTEAFF.

The chain carries TRBV29-1 and TRBJ2-5; D uncertain. Trimming left V 3 bases short and J 5 bases short, with 13 bases between. The CDR3 sequence is 13 residues long. Looked up from germline, CDR1 is SQVTM and CDR2 is ANQGSEA. CDR3: CSVDVWQMETQYF. The CDR3 DNA reads as TGCAGCGTTGACGTGTGGCAGATGGAGACCCAGTACTTC.

The genes are TRBV9 and TRBJ2-7; 10 positions match TRBD2. V lost 1 base to trimming and J lost 7 bases; unmatched junction nucleotides: 8. CDR3 length equals 15 residues. Germline CDR1 and CDR2: SGDLS and YYNGEE. CDR3 sequence reads: CASSVHTSGMVEQYF. DNA of the CDR3: TGTGCCAGCAGCGTACACACTAGCGGGATGGTAGAGCAGTACTTC.

This clone was observed once. The J gene is TRBJ2-1, the V gene TRBV7-9; a weak D match, TRBD2 (5 bases). This CDR3 has 17 amino acids. Deletions cut 3 bases from V and 4 bases from J, with 19 bases between. CDR1 is SEHNR and CDR2 is FQNEAQ in the germline V gene (reference sequence). The CDR3 is CASSFDSPLGSYNEQFF. Written as DNA, the CDR3 is TGTGCCAGCAGCTTTGATTCCCCCCTTGGGAGTTACAATGAGCAGTTCTTC.

The chain uses TRBV7-2 and TRBJ2-7; possibly TRBD1 for D (5 bases). CDR1 and CDR2 (germline): SGHTA, FQGNSA. Trimming left V 10 bases short and J 5 bases short, with 24 bases between. The CDR3 contains 15 residues. CDR3 in amino acids: CATLRSIGDSHEQYF. The CDR3 nucleotides read TGTGCCACCCTAAGGTCAATAGGGGATTCACACGAGCAGTACTTC. Variable domain in full (rest from reference TRBV7-2 and TRBJ2-7): GAGVSQSPSNKVTEKGKDVELRCDPISGHTALYWYRQSLGQGLEFLIYFQGNSAPDKSGLPSDRFSAERTGGSVSTLTIQRTQQEDSAVYLCATLRSIGDSHEQYFGPGTRLTVT.

The chain is built from TRBV11-2 and TRBJ2-5, with D hard to call. CDR1 is SGHAT, CDR2 FQNNGV, per germline. With 6 bases removed from V and 3 bases from J, the gap between germline ends came to 14 bases. This CDR3 has 14 residues. DNA of the CDR3: TGTGCCAGCAGGCTAGGAGACAAAGAAGAGACCCAGTACTTC. Residues: CASRLGDKEETQYF.

The J gene is TRBJ1-6, the V gene TRBV14, with D uncertain. The CDR3 covers 17 residues. Trimming shortened V by 0 bases and J by 6 bases, and 15 bases separated the two germline ends. The germline V gene encodes CDR1 SGHDN and CDR2 FVKESK. The CDR3 coding sequence is TGTGCCAGCAGCCAAGATGACCTTGCCCCTCTTAATTCACCCCTCCACTTT. It specifies CASSQDDLAPLNSPLHF.

The genes are TRBV4-1 and TRBJ2-1; 9 nucleotides agree with TRBD1. Germline trimming cut 4 bases from V and 7 bases from J; bases unmatched to any gene: 14. Per germline, CDR1 MGHRA and CDR2 YSYEKL. This CDR3 comprises 17 residues. In DNA, the CDR3 is TGCGCCAGCAGCCTCCCCGCTCCGGGACAGGGCCCGAATGAGCAGTTCTTC. It translates to CASSLPAPGQGPNEQFF.

This rearrangement joins TRBV7-9 to TRBJ2-7, with 7 positions matching TRBD2. This CDR3 has 14 amino acids. Germline V gene sequence: CDR1 SEHNR, CDR2 FQNEAQ (reference sequence). Trimming took 2 bases from V and 2 from J; bases not matched to a gene: 3. The CDR3 nucleotides are TGTGCCAGCAGCTTATCCGGGACTACCTACGAGCAGTACTTC. It specifies CASSLSGTTYEQYF.

The V call is TRBV25-1, the J call TRBJ2-7, with 11 nucleotides matching TRBD2. This CDR3 is built from 14 residues. The J segment lost 3 bases and the V segment lost 3 bases, leaving 1 base of the junction unmatched. Germline V gene lookup returns CDR1 MGHDK and CDR2 SYGVNS. The CDR3 coding sequence is TGTGCCAGCAGTGACCTAGCGGGAGGCTACGAGCAGTACTTC. Protein product: CASSDLAGGYEQYF.